This entry lists 4 T cell receptor beta chains sequenced from one sample in a study of CD8 T cells in ankylosing spondylitis. Study-level results: Ankylosing spondylitis blood appeared to carry a characteristic TCR beta motif of several highly homologous variants.

TCRdb re-called the 5' RACE reads through MiXCR, storing one row per CDR3 protein. Of around 770,000 distinct CDR3 sequences in the sample, around a fifth were seen once. For these receptors, no antigen is known. The source material was blood, either unsorted or a sorted T cell fraction (not recorded which). The source is a male donor with ankylosing spondylitis.

The table lists this clonotype with a few counts. The chain joins TRBV7-2 to TRBJ2-1, with D tentatively TRBD2 (6 bases). V dropped 2 bases and J dropped 4 bases, with 9 bases sitting between them. There are 14 residues in the CDR3. Germline-derived CDR1 and CDR2 are SGHTA and FQGNSA. The CDR3 reads CASSLSSDYNEQFF. CDR3 nucleotide sequence: TGTGCCAGCAGCTTATCTAGCGATTACAATGAGCAGTTCTTC.

With regard to this clonotype: A read error may explain this, as a much larger clone is one base away. The rearrangement uses TRBV11-2 and TRBJ2-3, with D possibly being TRBD1 or TRBD2 (5 bases each). This CDR3 spans 14 amino acids. Germline CDR1 reads SGHAT; CDR2 reads FQNNGV. V lost 0 bases, J lost 2 bases, and 6 bases lay in between. CDR3 protein: CASSLEGDTDTQYF. CDR3 DNA sequence: TGTGCCAGCAGCTTAGAGGGGGACACAGATACGCAGTATTTT.

This clonotype has ten or more counts. J is TRBJ2-5 and V is TRBV5-1; D not resolved. Trimming took 4 bases from V and 0 from J, leaving 13 bases between them. Looked up from germline, CDR1 is SGHRS and CDR2 is YFSETQ. CDR3 size: 15 residues. The CDR3 DNA follows: TGCGCCAGCAGCCCTACCGGAATGAACCAAGAGACCCAGTACTTC. It translates to CASSPTGMNQETQYF. The full variable domain, completed using reference TRBV5-1 and TRBJ2-5, is KAGVTQTPRYLIKTRGQQVTLSCSPISGHRSVSWYQQTPGQGLQFLFEYFSETQRNKGNFPGRFSGRQFSNSRSEMNVSTLELGDSALYLCASSPTGMNQETQYFGPGTRLLVL.

The CDR3 region is CASSTRTRDNEQFF. The DNA of the CDR3 is TGCGCCAGCAGCACCCGGACTAGGGACAATGAGCAGTTCTTC. The rearrangement links TRBV5-1 to TRBJ2-1; TRBD2 agrees at 7 bases. Germline loops: CDR1 SGHRS, CDR2 YFSETQ. After removal of 4 bases from V and 5 bases from J, the junction contained 6 bases not matched to a gene. CDR3 length: 14 residues. Using reference TRBV5-1 and TRBJ2-1 for the parts outside the CDR3, the full variable domain is KAGVTQTPRYLIKTRGQQVTLSCSPISGHRSVSWYQQTPGQGLQFLFEYFSETQRNKGNFPGRFSGRQFSNSRSEMNVSTLELGDSALYLCASSTRTRDNEQFFGPGTRLTVL.